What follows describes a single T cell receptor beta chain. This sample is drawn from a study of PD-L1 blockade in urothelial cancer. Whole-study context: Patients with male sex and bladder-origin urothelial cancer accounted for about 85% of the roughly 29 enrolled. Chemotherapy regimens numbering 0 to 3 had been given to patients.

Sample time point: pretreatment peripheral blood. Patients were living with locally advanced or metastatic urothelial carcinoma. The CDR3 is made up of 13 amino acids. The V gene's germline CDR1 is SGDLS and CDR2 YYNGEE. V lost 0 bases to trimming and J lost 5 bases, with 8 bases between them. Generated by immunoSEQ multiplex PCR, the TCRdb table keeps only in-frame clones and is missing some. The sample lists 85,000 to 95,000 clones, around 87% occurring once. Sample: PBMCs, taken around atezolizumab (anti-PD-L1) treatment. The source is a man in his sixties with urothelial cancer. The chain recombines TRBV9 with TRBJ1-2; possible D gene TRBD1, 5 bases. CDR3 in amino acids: CASSVVAGYGYTF. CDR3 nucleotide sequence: TGTGCCAGCAGCGTAGTGGCAGGGTATGGCTACACCTTC.